The subject of this entry is one T cell receptor (beta chain). This clone was found once. Its antigen specificity is not known. Base qualities are not provided; no much larger clone lies one nucleotide away. This sample stems from a study of control samples from healthy donors and cancer patients (dated by TCRdb to the early 2020s). Inclusive of the bounding cysteine and phenylalanine, the CDR3 is 15 residues long. Here the CDR3 DNA is all that survives: 45 bases in frame from base 1. Trimming takes 4 bases off V and 7 bases off J; junction bases not matched to a gene: 7. CDR1 is given as LNHDA and CDR2 as SQIVND, both from the germline V gene (reference sequence). The library was made by the immunoSEQ multiplex PCR assay. TCRdb took over this immuneACCESS table, retaining in-frame rearrangements with V and J assigned. Such tables are incomplete; in checked studies, under half of the missing clones stem from an unresolved V gene, and the remainder is unexplained. The sample table contains around 70,000 clones; only one count was recorded for 94% of them. In total, the top ten clones hold under 3.5% of the sample.

Rearrangement joined TRBV19 to TRBJ1-4; a stretch of 9 junction bases matches TRBD1. The sequencing input was blood. The TCR originated in a woman in her twenties or thirties in good health. DNA sequence: TGTGCCAGTAGTAGGTGGGGACAGGGTCGTGAAAAACTGTTTTTT. It is translated as CASSRWGQGREKLFF.